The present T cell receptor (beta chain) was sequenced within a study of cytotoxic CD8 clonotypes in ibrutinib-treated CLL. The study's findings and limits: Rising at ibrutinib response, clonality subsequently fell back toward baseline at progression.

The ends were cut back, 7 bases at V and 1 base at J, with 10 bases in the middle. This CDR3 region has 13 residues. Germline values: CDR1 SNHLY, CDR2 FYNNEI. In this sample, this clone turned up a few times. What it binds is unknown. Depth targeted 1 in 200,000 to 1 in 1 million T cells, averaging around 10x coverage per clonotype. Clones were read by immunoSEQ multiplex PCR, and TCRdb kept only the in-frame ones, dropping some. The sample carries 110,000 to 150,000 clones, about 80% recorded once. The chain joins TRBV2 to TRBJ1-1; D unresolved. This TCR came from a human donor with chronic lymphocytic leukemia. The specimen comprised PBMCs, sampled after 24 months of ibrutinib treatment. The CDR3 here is CASTQSENTEAFF. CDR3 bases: TGTGCCAGCACCCAGAGTGAGAACACTGAAGCTTTCTTT.